This TCR beta chain was obtained from a study of T-cell reconstitution after alpha-beta-depleted transplantation in children. The study's findings and limits: Some patients owed their high day-60 TCRbeta diversity to surviving recipient T cells and thymic progenitors. After transplant, at about two months, alpha-beta T cells were reportedly derived from several hundred expanded graft clones. At one year after transplant, newly produced T cells mostly accounted for T-cell counts and diversity.

The TCRbeta library was prepared with unique molecular identifiers. TCRdb fed the PCR reads into MiXCR, producing one record per CDR3 protein. This sample yields over 400,000 distinct CDR3 sequences, of which 43% are seen a single time; roughly a quarter belongs to the top ten. Notes on this clonotype: Antigen unknown.

J lost 5 bases, V lost 3 bases, and 14 bases had no gene match. Germline V gives CDR1 SGHKS, CDR2 YYEKEE (reference sequence). CDR3 size: 17 residues. The chain has TRBV5-5 and TRBJ2-5; 9 bases are a match to TRBD2. The sample here was PBMCs, taken before TCRalphabeta/CD19-depleted stem cell transplant. The receptor's source is a girl aged 2 to 10 with aplastic anemia, due to receive a stem cell transplant. The chain's CDR3 is CASSSLAGVRHRETQYF. In DNA, the CDR3 is TGTGCCAGCAGCTCCTTAGCGGGGGTGCGCCACAGGGAGACCCAGTACTTC.